The T cell receptor (beta chain) under discussion was sequenced for a study of post-analysis software for immune sequencing data (dated by TCRdb to between 2015 and 2017). For context, the study as a whole: Relapsing-remitting, secondary progressive and progressive-relapsing multiple sclerosis were recorded as disease courses, and subtype annotation was lacking for some patients. The patient repertoires were set against under 12 previously published healthy control repertoires from donors whose ages ranged from roughly 6 to 26 years. A subset of samples was prepared in parallel using single-end sample barcoding, then pooled and co-amplified after Illumina adapter ligation. Overall study outcomes, separate from this receptor: Compared with controls, multiple sclerosis patients had significantly lower normalized Chao1 diversity, a finding suggesting substantial peripheral T-cell clonal expansion. The multiple sclerosis patient group was slightly younger than the control group. Strong co-clustering of samples prepared in the same batch was shown by direct clustering with F measure, prompting a batch-effect correction. Significantly higher frequencies in patients than in controls were found for about 5 TRBV segments, including TRBV5-6, TRBV5-1 and TRBV20-1.

To demonstrate the VDJtools post-analysis software, TCR beta repertoires were profiled from the peripheral blood of 13 young patients with multiple sclerosis. Multiple sclerosis patients were children and adolescents aged about 6 to 16 years. There are a few counts of this clonotype. Its cognate antigen has yet to be identified. The input lacks base qualities; no much larger clone sits a single base away. The library was prepared using PCR. The sample was run on an Illumina HiSeq 2500. To reduce PCR and sequencing biases, unique molecular identifiers were incorporated into the TCR beta cDNA libraries. Approximately 500,000 cDNA molecules were obtained for every 1 to 10 million input T cells, so each molecule roughly corresponded to one T cell. The patient libraries were prepared and sequenced using the same protocol as the earlier healthy control dataset. Samples belonging to the same batch were prepared together, multiplexed and sequenced on a shared HiSeq lane. The original methods were these. Raw barcoded reads were processed with MIGEC, and single-read molecular identifier groups were discarded before consensus assembly and CDR3 extraction. Clonotype tables were post-analysed with VDJtools, normalizing diversity by down-sampling all datasets to the smallest sample size. To correct batch-related cross-sample contamination, repertoire overlap clustering matched CDR3 amino acid sequences but not nucleotide sequences. TCRdb took the public reads, trimmed them with fastp at Q25, ran MiXCR for clone calling and kept in-frame beta chains. Identical CDR3 proteins give one entry, which carries the most common genes and DNA. These V and J calls rely on TCRdb rather than the paper's analysis. The sample table holds a few hundred thousand distinct CDR3 sequences, of which over 30% were seen once. The ten largest clones capture less than 8% of the sample.

The CDR3 starts with the cysteine, ends with the phenylalanine, and has 14 residues. This entry keeps only the CDR3 DNA: 42 bases, framed from base 1. The germline ends are 6 bases apart after V is trimmed by 1 base and J by 0 bases. The germline V gene gives CDR1 as ENHRY and CDR2 as SYGVKD. The sequence came from a girl aged 2-15 years with multiple sclerosis. The sequenced sample was blood. The receptor chain draws on TRBV10-3 and TRBJ2-5; the D gene identity is not certain. The DNA reads TGTGCCATCAGTGAGTTGGGCAACCAAGAGACCCAGTACTTC. This codes for CAISELGNQETQYF.